This T cell receptor beta chain was profiled in a study of shared clonotypes between healthy human individuals. Study-level findings and limits: Measured sharing among donors was expected to vary with sequencing depth. Donors were few, which limited the genetic and exposure-history diversity represented.

Donors comprised only Caucasian adults living in Nashville, Tennessee. The J segment lost 5 bases and the V segment lost 5 bases, leaving 11 bases of the junction unmatched. The CDR3 consists of 16 residues. The germline V gene has CDR1 KGHSH and CDR2 LQKENI. Scientists sequenced DNA from unsorted PBMC on ten immunoSEQ deep assay plates. Assay used: immunoSEQ multiplex PCR; TCRdb lists only in-frame clones, some missing. The repertoire has about 470,000 clones, roughly three quarters of them found once; the top ten carry roughly an eighth. About this clone: Its antigen is undetermined.

The specimen was PBMCs. The receptor was derived from a woman aged 40 to 50 in good health. Some clones in this sample may be carry-over from other donors' samples. The gene calls are TRBV18 and TRBJ2-1; 8 bases align to TRBD2. The CDR3 nucleotides read TGTGCCAGCTCATTGGCCCTTAGCGGGGTTCACAATGAGCAGTTCTTC. Its protein product is CASSLALSGVHNEQFF.